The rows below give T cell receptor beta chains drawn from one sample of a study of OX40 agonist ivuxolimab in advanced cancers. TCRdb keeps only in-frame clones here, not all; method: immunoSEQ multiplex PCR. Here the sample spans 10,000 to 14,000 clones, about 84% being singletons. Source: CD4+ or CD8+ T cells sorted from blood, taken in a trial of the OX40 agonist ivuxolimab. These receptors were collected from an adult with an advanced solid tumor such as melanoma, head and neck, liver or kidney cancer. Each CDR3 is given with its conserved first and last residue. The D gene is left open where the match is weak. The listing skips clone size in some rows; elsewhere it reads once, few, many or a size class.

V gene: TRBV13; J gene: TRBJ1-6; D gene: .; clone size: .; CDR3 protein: CASSSRDENSPLHF; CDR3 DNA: TGTGCCAGCAGCTCCCGGGACGAAAATTCACCCCTCCACTTT
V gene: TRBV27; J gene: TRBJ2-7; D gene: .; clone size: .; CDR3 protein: CASSLAGSYEQYF; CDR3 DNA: TGTGCCAGCAGTTTAGCGGGAAGCTACGAGCAGTACTTC
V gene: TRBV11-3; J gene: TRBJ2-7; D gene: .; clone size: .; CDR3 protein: CASSFKEGRPLYEQYF; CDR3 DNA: TGTGCCAGCAGCTTCAAAGAAGGTCGGCCCCTCTACGAGCAGTACTTC
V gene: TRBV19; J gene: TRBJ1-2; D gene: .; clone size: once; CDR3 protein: CASSIIEGGGYTF; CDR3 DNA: TGTGCCAGTAGTATCATCGAGGGGGGTGGCTACACCTTC
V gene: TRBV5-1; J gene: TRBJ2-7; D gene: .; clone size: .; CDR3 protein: CASSLGYEQYF; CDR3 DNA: TGCGCCAGCAGCTTGGGTTACGAGCAGTACTTC
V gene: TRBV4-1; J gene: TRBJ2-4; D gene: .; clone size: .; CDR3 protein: CASSQDLGRVRNIQYF; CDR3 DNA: TGCGCCAGCAGCCAAGATCTAGGCAGGGTGAGGAACATTCAGTACTTC
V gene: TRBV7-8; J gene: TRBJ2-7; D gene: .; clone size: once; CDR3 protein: CASTRDETYEQYF; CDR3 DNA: TGTGCCAGCACTCGGGACGAGACCTACGAGCAGTACTTC
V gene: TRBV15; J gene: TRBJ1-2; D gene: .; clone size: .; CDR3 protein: CATSRGRTANYGYTF; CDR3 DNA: TGTGCCACCAGCAGAGGTCGGACGGCTAACTATGGCTACACCTTC
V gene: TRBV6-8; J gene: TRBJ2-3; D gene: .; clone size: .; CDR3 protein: CASRPGTCWADTQYF; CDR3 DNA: TGTGCCAGCAGACCTGGGACTTGTTGGGCAGATACGCAGTATTTT
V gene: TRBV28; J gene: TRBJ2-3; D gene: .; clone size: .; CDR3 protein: CATHFPISTDTQYF; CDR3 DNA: TGTGCCACCCACTTCCCGATTAGCACAGATACGCAGTATTTT
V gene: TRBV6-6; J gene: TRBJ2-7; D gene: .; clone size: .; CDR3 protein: CASSRRLYEQYF; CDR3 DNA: TGTGCCAGCAGCCGGCGCCTCTACGAGCAGTACTTC
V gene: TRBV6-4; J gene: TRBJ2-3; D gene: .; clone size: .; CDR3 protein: CASSESTSTDTQYF; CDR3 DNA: TGTGCCAGCAGTGAAAGTACCAGCACAGATACGCAGTATTTT
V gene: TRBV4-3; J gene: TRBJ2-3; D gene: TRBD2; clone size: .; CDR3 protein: CASSLAGPGTDTQYF; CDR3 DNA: TGCGCCAGCAGCCTAGCGGGCCCAGGGACAGATACGCAGTATTTT
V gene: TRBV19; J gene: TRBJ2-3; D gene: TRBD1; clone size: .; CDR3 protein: CASSIRQGANQDTQYF; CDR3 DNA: TGTGCCAGTAGTATTCGACAGGGGGCGAACCAGGACACGCAGTATTTT
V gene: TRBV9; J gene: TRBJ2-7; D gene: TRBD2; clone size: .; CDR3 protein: CASGLGALGEQYF; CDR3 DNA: TGTGCCAGCGGACTAGGCGCTTTAGGCGAGCAGTACTTC
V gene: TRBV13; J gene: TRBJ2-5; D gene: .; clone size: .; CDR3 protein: CASSSGTPETQYF; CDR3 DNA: TGTGCCAGCAGCTCCGGGACTCCAGAGACCCAGTACTTC
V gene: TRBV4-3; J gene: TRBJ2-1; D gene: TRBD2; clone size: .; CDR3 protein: CASSLGTSGVYNEQFF; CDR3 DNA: TGCGCCAGCAGCCTGGGGACTAGCGGAGTCTACAATGAGCAGTTCTTC
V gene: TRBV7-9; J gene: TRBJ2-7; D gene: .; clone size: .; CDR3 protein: CASIDTDRGYYEQYF; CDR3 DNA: TGTGCCAGCATAGACACGGACAGAGGCTACTACGAGCAGTACTTC
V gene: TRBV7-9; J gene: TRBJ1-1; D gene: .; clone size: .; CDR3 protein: CASRPFMSTEAFF; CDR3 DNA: TGTGCCAGCAGACCTTTCATGTCGACTGAAGCTTTCTTT
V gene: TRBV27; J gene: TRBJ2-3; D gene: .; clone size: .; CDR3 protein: CASSMVYPVGTDTQYF; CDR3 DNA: TGTGCCAGCAGCATGGTGTATCCGGTTGGCACAGATACGCAGTATTTT
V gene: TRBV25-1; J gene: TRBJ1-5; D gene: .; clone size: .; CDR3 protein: CASNRRGPQHF; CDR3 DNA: TGTGCCAGCAACCGGAGAGGGCCCCAGCATTTT
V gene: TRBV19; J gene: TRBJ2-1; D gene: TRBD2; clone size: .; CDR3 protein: CASRLAGSSYNEQFF; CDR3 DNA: TGTGCCAGTAGGCTAGCGGGGAGCTCCTACAATGAGCAGTTCTTC
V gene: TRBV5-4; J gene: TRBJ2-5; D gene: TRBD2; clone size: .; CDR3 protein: CASSPGEGETQYF; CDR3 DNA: TGTGCCAGCAGCCCGGGGGAGGGGGAGACCCAGTACTTC
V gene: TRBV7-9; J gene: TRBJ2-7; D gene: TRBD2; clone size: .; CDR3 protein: CASSPTSGRAYEQYF; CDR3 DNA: TGTGCCAGCAGCCCTACTAGCGGGAGGGCCTACGAGCAGTACTTC
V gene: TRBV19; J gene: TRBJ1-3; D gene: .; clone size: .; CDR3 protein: CASSQGGNTIYF; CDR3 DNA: TGTGCCAGTTCACAGGGTGGAAACACCATATATTTT
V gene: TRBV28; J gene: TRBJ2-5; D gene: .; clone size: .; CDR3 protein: CASSFPGGETQYF; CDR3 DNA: TGTGCCAGCAGTTTCCCAGGGGGGGAGACCCAGTACTTC
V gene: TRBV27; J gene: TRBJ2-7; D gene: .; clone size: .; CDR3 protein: CASSLNGYEQYF; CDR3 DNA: TGTGCCAGCAGTTTGAACGGATACGAGCAGTACTTC
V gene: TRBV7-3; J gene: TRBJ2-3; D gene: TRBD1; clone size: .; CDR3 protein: CASSLTGGVGDTQYF; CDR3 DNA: TGTGCCAGCAGCTTAACAGGGGGCGTGGGGGATACGCAGTATTTT
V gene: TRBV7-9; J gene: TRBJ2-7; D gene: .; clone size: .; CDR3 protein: CASSPSGTPYEQYF; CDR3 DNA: TGTGCCAGCAGCCCCTCGGGGACCCCCTACGAGCAGTACTTC
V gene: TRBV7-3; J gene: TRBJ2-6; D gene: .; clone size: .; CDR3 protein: CASSLGSSGANVLTF; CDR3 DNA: TGTGCCAGCAGCTTAGGTAGCTCTGGGGCCAACGTCCTGACTTTC
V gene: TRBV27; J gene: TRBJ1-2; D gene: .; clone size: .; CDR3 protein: CASSSGYGYTF; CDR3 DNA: TGTGCCAGCAGTTCGGGCTATGGCTACACCTTC
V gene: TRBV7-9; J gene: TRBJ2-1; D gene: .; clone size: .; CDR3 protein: CASSLAHGNEQFF; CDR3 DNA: TGTGCCAGCAGCTTAGCCCACGGCAATGAGCAGTTCTTC
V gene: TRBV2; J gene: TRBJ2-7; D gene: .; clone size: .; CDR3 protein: CASIWTVREHEQYF; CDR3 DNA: TGTGCCAGCATTTGGACAGTGAGGGAGCACGAGCAGTACTTC
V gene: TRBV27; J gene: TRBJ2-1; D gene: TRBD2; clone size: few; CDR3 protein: CASSFSSGRKYNEQFF; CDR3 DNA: TGTGCCAGCAGTTTTAGTAGCGGGAGGAAGTACAATGAGCAGTTCTTC
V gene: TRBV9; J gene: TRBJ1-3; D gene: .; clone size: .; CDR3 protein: CASSSGNTIYF; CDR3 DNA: TGTGCCAGCAGCTCTGGAAACACCATATATTTT
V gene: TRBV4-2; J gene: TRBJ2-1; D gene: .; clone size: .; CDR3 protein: CASSQEAAVSYNEQFF; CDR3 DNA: TGTGCCAGCAGCCAAGAGGCCGCGGTCTCCTACAATGAGCAGTTCTTC